The 5 T cell receptor beta chains below come from one sample, sequenced in a study of blood T cells in healthy people across ages. A second PCR, run for roughly 7 to 11 cycles, used a sample-barcoded 5' primer plus a J-beta primer mix. TCRdb reanalysed the 5' RACE reads using MiXCR and keeps one entry per CDR3 protein. This sample has some 690,000 distinct CDR3 sequences, with 22% found just once. The sequencing sample was made of blood. Receptors were obtained from a man in his 70s in good health.

This sequence joins TRBV7-9 and TRBJ2-7; D tentatively fits TRBD1 or TRBD2 (5 bases each). The germline V gene encodes CDR1 SEHNR and CDR2 FQNEAQ (reference sequence). Trimming took off 3 bases at V and 1 base at J, with 13 bases between the two ends. The CDR3 has 15 residues. CDR3 nucleotide sequence: TGTGCCAGCAGCTTTCTAGAGGGGCCATCCTACGAGCAGTACTTC. Its protein is CASSFLEGPSYEQYF. Filled out from reference TRBV7-9 and TRBJ2-7, the complete variable domain reads DTGVSQNPRHKITKRGQNVTFRCDPISEHNRLYWYRQTLGQGPEFLTYFQNEAQLEKSRLLSDRFSAERPKGSFSTLEIQRTEQGDSAMYLCASSFLEGPSYEQYFGPGTRLTVT.

The CDR3 is CASKTGVNNEQFF. The CDR3 bases are TGTGCCAGCAAAACAGGGGTCAACAATGAGCAGTTCTTC. This rearrangement joins TRBV6-6 to TRBJ2-1, with TRBD1 identical over 7 bases. The CDR3 runs 13 residues. The germline gives CDR1 MNHNY, CDR2 SVGAGI (reference sequence). V was pared by 7 bases and J by 5 bases, with 5 bases of the junction left unmatched.

The chain joins TRBV27 to TRBJ2-5; TRBD2 might be the D (5 bases). The germline V gene has CDR1 MNHEY and CDR2 SMNVEV (reference sequence). CDR3 length equals 15 residues. Trimming stripped 7 bases from V and 1 base from J, with 16 bases between. In nucleotides, the CDR3 is TGTGCCAGCAAGGGCGTCCGAGGGCCCCAAGAGACCCAGTACTTC. Its protein product is CASKGVRGPQETQYF.

This clonotype occurred a few times. J is TRBJ2-7 and V is TRBV20-1; possibly TRBD1 or TRBD2 for D (5 bases each). Per germline, CDR1 DFQATT and CDR2 SNEGSKA (reference sequence). The ends were cut back, 0 bases at V and 12 bases at J, with 12 bases in the middle. CDR3 size: 11 residues. The CDR3 DNA is TGCAGTGCTAGAGATTCGAGGGGTGTGTACTTC. It encodes CSARDSRGVYF.

This clonotype was picked up many times. The chain has TRBV6-5 and TRBJ2-3; D is possibly TRBD1 or TRBD2 (6 bases each). Looked up from germline, CDR1 is MNHEY and CDR2 is SVGAGI. The CDR3 loop spans 13 amino acids. V lost 5 bases to trimming and J lost 5 bases, with 11 bases between them. The CDR3 coding sequence is TGTGCCAGCAGTGCCGGAGGGGGAGATACGCAGTATTTT. It is translated as CASSAGGGDTQYF.